One sample yielded the 30 T cell receptor beta chains listed below, sequenced in a study of early T cells in non-severe SARS-CoV-2 infection. TCRdb used MiXCR to reprocess the 5' RACE reads, holding one entry per CDR3 protein. This table has under 55,000 distinct CDR3 sequences, 9.5% to 13% appearing once. Material for sequencing was whole blood. These receptors were collected from an adult who was a healthcare worker with PCR-confirmed SARS-CoV-2 infection or an uninfected control (not recorded which).

This clonotype was seen at least ten times. The chain employs TRBV24-1 and TRBJ2-1; D might be TRBD2 (7 bases). The germline V gene encodes CDR1 KGHDR and CDR2 SFDVKD. The V and J ends lost 9 bases and 8 bases respectively, with 22 bases between them. The CDR3 totals 15 residues. The DNA of the CDR3 is TGTGCCACCGGGGGGGCGGGAGAATTCATCGATGAGCAGTTCTTC. It codes for CATGGAGEFIDEQFF.

The chain recombines TRBV20-1 with TRBJ2-3, with D unresolved. The length of the CDR3 is 15 residues. Deletions cut 2 bases from V and 2 bases from J, with 14 bases between. The germline gives CDR1 DFQATT, CDR2 SNEGSKA (reference sequence). The CDR3 region has the DNA TGCAGTGCTAGATCAGTCGATGGATACACAGATACGCAGTATTTT. Amino acid sequence: CSARSVDGYTDTQYF.

This clonotype was picked up many times. The rearrangement links TRBV29-1 to TRBJ2-7; 13 nucleotides align to TRBD2. Germline assignment: CDR1 SQVTM and CDR2 ANQGSEA. This CDR3 is 15 amino acids long. The ends lost 0 bases at V and 6 bases at J; junction bases unmatched: 5. CDR3 in amino acids: CSVEDPRLAGGEQYF. The CDR3 DNA reads TGCAGCGTTGAAGATCCGAGACTAGCGGGAGGCGAGCAGTACTTC.

This clonotype occurred a few times. As DNA, the CDR3 is TGCAGTGCTAGGACTAGCGCGGAGACCCAGTACTTC. It specifies CSARTSAETQYF. V is TRBV20-1 and J is TRBJ2-5; 8 bases line up with TRBD2. The J segment lost 5 bases and the V segment lost 3 bases, leaving 2 bases of the junction unmatched. Germline CDR1 DFQATT, CDR2 SNEGSKA (reference sequence). This CDR3 comprises 12 residues.

This clonotype was recorded many times. The J gene is TRBJ1-5, the V gene TRBV6-2 or TRBV6-3, with D tentatively TRBD1 (5 bases). V was clipped by 2 bases and J by 5 bases, with 7 bases between them. The germline gives CDR1 MNHEY, CDR2 SVGEGT. This CDR3 region has 13 residues. The CDR3 coding sequence is TGTGCCAGCAGTTACGGGGGGTATCAGCCCCAGCATTTT. Translated: CASSYGGYQPQHF.

CDR3 coding DNA: TGCGCCAGCAGGTCCCTAGCTGTCGAGACCCAGTACTTC. This encodes CASRSLAVETQYF. The rearrangement uses TRBV5-1 and TRBJ2-5, with a tentative D call TRBD2 (5 bases). Germline V gene lookup returns CDR1 SGHRS and CDR2 YFSETQ. V shed 5 bases and J shed 5 bases, with 13 bases lying between them. The CDR3 is made up of 13 amino acids.

Many counts were recorded for this clonotype. The chain has TRBV10-3 and TRBJ2-7; 8 nucleotides align to TRBD2. Germline V gives CDR1 ENHRY, CDR2 SYGVKD. The ends lost 6 bases at V and 4 bases at J; junction bases unmatched: 5. The CDR3 consists of 13 residues. The CDR3 DNA follows: TGTGCCATCAGACCGGGACTAGAGTACGAGCAGTACTTC. This translates into CAIRPGLEYEQYF.

This clonotype was seen many times. This chain joins TRBV3-1 and TRBJ1-1; D is unclear. CDR3 length equals 15 residues. Germline V gene data show CDR1 as LGHDT and CDR2 as YNNKEL (reference sequence). Deletions cut 0 bases from V and 5 bases from J, with 13 bases between. DNA of the CDR3: TGTGCCAGCAGCCAAGATTTTCAGGTTCCGACTGAAGCTTTCTTT. Amino acids: CASSQDFQVPTEAFF.

The chain is built from TRBV7-2 and TRBJ2-7, with no clear D. This CDR3 region has 11 residues. Germline V gene lookup returns CDR1 SGHTA and CDR2 FQGNSA. The ends were cut back, 1 base at V and 5 bases at J, with 3 bases in the middle. The CDR3 region has the DNA TGTGCCAGCAGCTTAGAGGACGAGCAGTACTTC. Its translation: CASSLEDEQYF.

This clonotype has more than one count but fewer than ten. The CDR3 region has the DNA TGTGCCAGCAGTTTATCGGGACAGGGAAAGGAGCAGTACTTC. Translating gives CASSLSGQGKEQYF. The rearrangement joins TRBV27 to TRBJ2-7; TRBD1 agrees at 9 bases. The CDR3 extends over 14 amino acids. V trimming: 0 bases; J trimming: 7 bases; junction bases outside the gene matches: 4. Germline assignment: CDR1 MNHEY and CDR2 SMNVEV (reference sequence).

This clonotype was observed at least ten times. The V call is TRBV7-6, the J call TRBJ2-1, with TRBD2 matching over 8 bases. V lost 2 bases and J lost 7; bases outside the gene matches: 7. CDR3 length equals 15 residues. Germline loops: CDR1 SGHVS, CDR2 FNYEAQ. The CDR3 DNA is TGTGCCAGCAGCTTATCGAGCGGGAGTTTTAATGAGCAGTTCTTC. Its translation: CASSLSSGSFNEQFF.

This clonotype occurred a few times. V gene TRBV6-2 or TRBV6-3 combines with J gene TRBJ2-7; D may correspond to TRBD1 or TRBD2 (5 bases each). This CDR3 contains 14 residues. Germline assignment: CDR1 MNHEY and CDR2 SVGEGT. V was clipped by 7 bases and J by 6 bases, with 19 bases between them. The CDR3 DNA reads as TGTGCCAGCAACCGGGACGGTGGCGTCCGCGAGCAGTACTTC. It encodes CASNRDGGVREQYF.

This clonotype was observed at least ten times. V is TRBV28 and J is TRBJ2-7; 7 positions agree with TRBD1. CDR1 and CDR2 (germline): MDHEN, SYDVKM. The trim removed 4 bases at V and 5 bases at J, leaving 8 bases unmatched. This CDR3 is 14 amino acids long. CDR3 sequence (DNA): TGTGCCAGCAGTTCATCAGGGGGAAAAGACGAGCAGTACTTC. Protein product: CASSSSGGKDEQYF.

The rearrangement joins TRBV5-4 to TRBJ1-3, with D unclear. Germline V gene lookup returns CDR1 SGHNT and CDR2 YYREEE (reference sequence). This CDR3 comprises 13 residues. V lost 5 bases to trimming and J lost 1 base, with 7 bases between them. The CDR3 here is CASSIVSGNTIYF. CDR3 nucleotides: TGTGCCAGCAGTATTGTTTCTGGAAACACCATATATTTT. The full variable domain, with the rest looked up from reference TRBV5-4 and TRBJ1-3, is ETGVTQSPTHLIKTRGQQVTLRCSSQSGHNTVSWYQQALGQGPQFIFQYYREEENGRGNFPPRFSGLQFPNYSSELNVNALELDDSALYLCASSIVSGNTIYFGEGSWLTVV.

The V gene is TRBV6-4, the J gene TRBJ2-7, with D possibly being TRBD1 or TRBD2 (5 bases each). V dropped 8 bases and J dropped 2 bases, with 10 bases sitting between them. The CDR3 is 12 amino acids. Germline V gene sequence: CDR1 MRHNA, CDR2 SNTAGT. The chain's CDR3 is CASPGPTYEQYF. In DNA form, the CDR3 reads TGTGCCAGCCCGGGACCAACCTACGAGCAGTACTTC.

This clonotype has at least ten counts. The chain employs TRBV12-3 or TRBV12-4 and TRBJ2-7; 10 positions agree with TRBD2. The CDR3 runs to 15 residues. V shed 2 bases, J shed 2 bases, and the junction held 3 bases outside the gene matches. CDR3 coding DNA: TGTGCCAGCAGTTTAAGGACTAGCGGAACCTACGAGCAGTACTTC. The encoded protein is CASSLRTSGTYEQYF.

There are many counts of this clonotype. The V gene is TRBV6-2 or TRBV6-3, the J gene TRBJ1-4; TRBD1 might be the D (5 bases). The CDR3 length is 16 residues. V lost 6 bases and J lost 3, with 17 bases in between. CDR1 and CDR2 (germline): MNHEY, SVGEGT. This CDR3 reads CASRPRPGSPNEKLFF. In DNA, the CDR3 is TGTGCCAGCAGACCACGTCCAGGGAGCCCTAATGAAAAACTGTTTTTT.

This clonotype was seen repeatedly, ten times or more. The rearrangement joins TRBV29-1 to TRBJ2-1; D is unresolved. The CDR3 extends over 15 amino acids. Trimming cost V 7 bases and J 1 base, with 17 bases left between them. Germline V gene lookup returns CDR1 SQVTM and CDR2 ANQGSEA. Written as DNA, the CDR3 is TGCAGCGCCAAGCCGATTGGAGTGTCCTACAATGAGCAGTTCTTC. Translating it yields CSAKPIGVSYNEQFF.

In regard to this clonotype: Being one base from a much bigger clone, this may be a read error. CDR3 sequence: CSVEGDQLTFGERYF. The CDR3 DNA follows: TGCAGCGTTGAAGGAGACCAGCTTACCTTCGGAGAGCGGTACTTC. The chain combines TRBV29-1 with TRBJ2-7; D not certain. The CDR3 is 15 residues long. Per the germline V gene, CDR1 is SQVTM and CDR2 is ANQGSEA.

The chain links TRBV12-3 or TRBV12-4 to TRBJ2-7; 10 nucleotides line up with TRBD1. CDR3 length: 15 residues. V dropped 6 bases and J dropped 3; count of bases not matched to a gene: 8. CDR3 region: CASRESGTGVYEQYF. CDR3 bases: TGTGCCAGCAGGGAATCCGGGACAGGGGTCTACGAGCAGTACTTC.

J is TRBJ1-6 and V is TRBV7-2; no definite D call. Trimming left V 1 base short and J 9 bases short, with 10 bases between. Germline assignment: CDR1 SGHTA and CDR2 FQGNSA. CDR3 length: 14 amino acids. The CDR3 loop reads CASSLGGVGSPLHF. CDR3 bases: TGTGCCAGCAGCTTAGGCGGGGTAGGTTCACCCCTCCACTTT.

This clonotype has a count of ten or more. This rearrangement joins TRBV7-7 to TRBJ2-3; D may be TRBD2 (6 bases). This CDR3 is built from 13 residues. From germline, CDR1 is SSHAT and CDR2 FNYEAQ (reference sequence). The CDR3 spells CASGRSHGDTQYF. The CDR3 nucleotides read TGTGCTAGCGGACGGAGTCACGGAGATACGCAGTATTTT.

This chain uses TRBV5-1 with TRBJ2-1, with a tentative D call TRBD2 (5 bases). The V gene's germline CDR1 is SGHRS and CDR2 YFSETQ. The CDR3 runs 13 residues. The ends were cut back, 3 bases at V and 7 bases at J, with 11 bases in the middle. CDR3: CASSSTTRNEQFF. In nucleotides, the CDR3 is TGCGCCAGCAGCTCCACAACTAGGAATGAGCAGTTCTTC.

The gene calls are TRBV5-4 and TRBJ2-5; 10 positions match TRBD2. Germline lookup yields CDR1 SGHNT and CDR2 YYREEE (reference sequence). This CDR3 contains 16 residues. The junction had 7 bases not matched to a gene; V was cut back by 2 bases and J by 3 bases. CDR3 DNA sequence: TGTGCCAGCAGCTTAGCGGGAGGGCGCCGAGAAGAGACCCAGTACTTC. Amino acids: CASSLAGGRREETQYF.

This clonotype was observed at least ten times. The chain combines TRBV6-1 with TRBJ1-5, with a weak D call TRBD1 (5 bases). The CDR3 contains 16 residues. Trimming cost V 0 bases and J 1 base, with 10 bases left between them. Germline-derived CDR1 and CDR2 are MNHNS and SASEGT. The CDR3 protein is CASSEAGRGSNQPQHF. The CDR3 DNA reads as TGTGCCAGCAGTGAAGCAGGCCGGGGCAGCAATCAGCCCCAGCATTTT.

This clonotype was seen a few times. This rearrangement joins TRBV6-1 to TRBJ2-1; TRBD1 might be the D (6 bases). V dropped 6 bases and J dropped 0 bases, with 6 bases sitting between them. Germline V gives CDR1 MNHNS, CDR2 SASEGT. CDR3 length: 13 residues. The chain's CDR3 is CASRDSSYNEQFF. DNA of the CDR3: TGTGCCAGCAGGGACAGCTCCTACAATGAGCAGTTCTTC.

This clonotype was observed a few times. The rearrangement uses TRBV29-1 and TRBJ2-7; D is possibly TRBD2 (5 bases). This CDR3 region has 14 residues. The ends were cut back, 4 bases at V and 2 bases at J, with 15 bases in the middle. Germline CDR1 reads SQVTM; CDR2 reads ANQGSEA. Written as DNA, the CDR3 is TGCAGCGTTGTTTTGGCGGGTAGAACCTACGAGCAGTACTTC. This codes for CSVVLAGRTYEQYF.

This clonotype was seen a handful of times. DNA for the CDR3: TGTGCCAGCAGTTACGGCGGGACAGGGGGGACCGGGGAGCTGTTTTTT. As protein: CASSYGGTGGTGELFF. This chain joins TRBV6-6 and TRBJ2-2; TRBD1 matches at 11 bases. J gave up 5 bases and V 2 bases, and 4 bases lay outside the gene matches. This CDR3 is built from 16 residues. Germline V lookup: CDR1 MNHNY, CDR2 SVGAGI (reference sequence).

This clonotype was seen ten or more times. This chain uses TRBV2 with TRBJ2-7; TRBD1 is a possible D gene (6 bases). The CDR3 has 14 amino acids. The germline V gene has CDR1 SNHLY and CDR2 FYNNEI. V was trimmed by 8 bases and J by 0 bases, leaving 14 bases between them. In nucleotides, the CDR3 is TGTGCCAGCCGCCATAGGGACAACTCCTACGAGCAGTACTTC. It encodes CASRHRDNSYEQYF. The variable domain in full, completed from reference TRBV2 and TRBJ2-7, reads EPEVTQTPSHQVTQMGQEVILRCVPISNHLYFYWYRQILGQKVEFLVSFYNNEISEKSEIFDDQFSVERPDGSNFTLKIRSTKLEDSAMYFCASRHRDNSYEQYFGPGTRLTVT.

The table lists this clonotype with a few counts. The chain couples TRBV29-1 to TRBJ2-7; TRBD2 matches 8 bases. CDR3 size: 12 residues. Trimming took 4 bases from V and 5 from J; bases not matched to a gene: 4. Germline-derived CDR1 and CDR2 are SQVTM and ANQGSEA. The CDR3 loop is CSVAGGRDEQYF. CDR3 nucleotide sequence: TGCAGCGTTGCGGGAGGGCGCGACGAGCAGTACTTC.